These 12 T cell receptor beta chains share one sample of origin, sequenced in a study of T cells after yellow fever vaccination (dated 2019 in TCRdb). The library was prepared using 5' RACE. TCRdb records Illumina HiSeq 2500 as the sequencer. In TCRdb, the public reads were trimmed at Q25 with fastp and aligned with MiXCR, with productive beta chains retained. Records with the same CDR3 protein are collapsed into one entry carrying the most frequent genes and DNA. This sample holds roughly 500,000 distinct CDR3 sequences; about 19% were observed only once. 14% of the sample is taken by the ten largest. Explained via the paper, the treatment or condition label denotes: live attenuated yellow fever vaccine strain. Material: PBMCs, obtained 15 days after the yellow fever booster vaccination. The receptor source for this set is a man under 40 who received the YFV17D yellow fever vaccine.

The chain carries TRBV29-1 and TRBJ2-6; D not certain. Trimming left V 8 bases short and J 2 bases short, with 13 bases between. This CDR3 has 14 residues. The V gene's germline CDR1 is SQVTM and CDR2 ANQGSEA. CDR3: CSSVPLTGANVLTF. The CDR3 DNA reads TGCAGCTCTGTACCCCTGACTGGGGCCAACGTCCTGACTTTC.

The sample holds many counts of this clonotype. The chain has TRBV20-1 and TRBJ2-7; no firm D call. Germline CDR1 reads DFQATT; CDR2 reads SNEGSKA (reference sequence). The CDR3 is made up of 12 amino acids. V was clipped by 0 bases and J by 3 bases, with 6 bases between them. The CDR3 nucleotides read TGCAGTGCTAGAGATATGAACTACGAGCAGTACTTC. It yields the protein CSARDMNYEQYF.

Remarks on this clonotype: Compared with germline, one end of the junction differs, possibly owing to a read error. This chain uses TRBV3-1 with TRBJ2-3; D is unclear. Germline V gives CDR1 LGHDT, CDR2 YNNKEL (reference sequence). The CDR3 runs to 15 residues. The CDR3: CASSQVRTGTDTQYF. The CDR3 DNA reads TGTGCCAGCAGCCAAGTCCGGACGGGCACAGATACACAGTATTTT.

This clonotype came up a few times. The CDR3 loop is CASSTGATNEKLFF. The DNA for the CDR3 is TGTGCCAGCAGCACCGGAGCAACTAATGAAAAACTGTTTTTT. The chain recombines TRBV9 with TRBJ1-4; D uncertain. V dropped 4 bases and J dropped 0 bases, with 7 bases sitting between them. Germline CDR1 is SGDLS and CDR2 is YYNGEE. CDR3 size: 14 residues. The variable domain in full, completed from reference TRBV9 and TRBJ1-4, reads DSGVTQTPKHLITATGQRVTLRCSPRSGDLSVYWYQQSLDQGLQFLIQYYNGEERAKGNILERFSAQQFPDLHSELNLSSLELGDSALYFCASSTGATNEKLFFGSGTQLSVL.

The chain recombines TRBV29-1 with TRBJ2-3; D is unclear. Per the germline V gene, CDR1 is SQVTM and CDR2 is ANQGSEA. The CDR3 loop spans 12 amino acids. V lost 7 bases and J 6 bases, leaving 14 bases between the germline ends. CDR3 in amino acids: CSAEGNFDTQYF. The CDR3 DNA sequence: TGCAGCGCGGAAGGGAATTTCGATACGCAGTATTTT.

This clonotype was seen at least ten times. The chain uses TRBV5-1 and TRBJ2-7; the D gene is possibly TRBD1 (5 bases). Germline V gives CDR1 SGHRS, CDR2 YFSETQ. V was cut by 2 bases and J by 2 bases, with 8 bases left in between. The CDR3 runs 13 residues. The CDR3 is CASSFRQTYEQYF. For the CDR3, the DNA is TGCGCCAGCAGCTTCCGACAGACCTACGAGCAGTACTTC.

This clonotype was observed a few times. The chain couples TRBV20-1 to TRBJ1-2; 7 bases are shared with TRBD1. Trimming removed 7 bases from V and 8 bases from J; junction bases left unmatched: 13. The germline V gene encodes CDR1 DFQATT and CDR2 SNEGSKA (reference sequence). The CDR3 length is 13 residues. The CDR3 region has the DNA TGCAGTGTCATAATCGGGACAGCTGACGGCTACACCTTC. This translates into CSVIIGTADGYTF.

The chain links TRBV27 to TRBJ1-6; D remains ambiguous. This CDR3 contains 13 residues. Looked up from germline, CDR1 is MNHEY and CDR2 is SMNVEV (reference sequence). Trimming stripped 3 bases from V and 9 bases from J, with 9 bases between. CDR3 region: CASSLGSSSPLHF. The CDR3 DNA is TGTGCCAGCAGTTTGGGCAGTAGTTCACCCCTCCACTTT.

The sample holds a few counts of this clonotype. The CDR3 nucleotides are TGCAGTGCTGGAAGGGGACACGGCTACACCTTC. The encoded protein is CSAGRGHGYTF. V usage is TRBV20-1 and J usage is TRBJ1-2; D possibly corresponds to TRBD1 (6 bases). The CDR3 spans 11 residues. V was shortened by 5 bases and J by 8 bases, with 12 bases between the two germline ends. CDR1 is DFQATT and CDR2 is SNEGSKA in the germline V gene (reference sequence).

This clonotype has a handful of counts. The chain combines TRBV12-3 or TRBV12-4 with TRBJ2-1, with D perhaps given as TRBD1 or TRBD2 (5 bases each). The CDR3 runs 14 residues. V lost 3 bases to trimming and J lost 2 bases, with 8 bases between them. Written as DNA, the CDR3 is TGTGCCAGCAGTTTCGGGGCGGCCTACAATGAGCAGTTCTTC. Its protein is CASSFGAAYNEQFF.

This chain joins TRBV6-2 or TRBV6-3 and TRBJ2-7, with TRBD1 matching over 8 bases. The CDR3 has 16 residues. V lost 2 bases, J lost 2 bases, and 8 bases stayed unmatched. Germline CDR1 is MNHEY and CDR2 is SVGEGT. DNA of the CDR3: TGTGCCAGCAGTTACCGACAGGGGCATTCGACCTACGAGCAGTACTTC. This gives the protein CASSYRQGHSTYEQYF.

This clonotype was seen only a few times. The rearrangement links TRBV6-5 to TRBJ2-1; TRBD2 agrees at 9 bases. The CDR3 spans 16 residues. The germline CDR1 and CDR2 sequences are MNHEY and SVGAGI. The ends lost 2 bases at V and 7 bases at J; junction bases unmatched: 9. Written as DNA, the CDR3 is TGTGCCAGCAGTTACCCAAGAGCGGGAGGTGGGAATGAGCAGTTCTTC. Its protein is CASSYPRAGGGNEQFF.